The TCR beta chain described here comes from a study of CD8 T cells in Susac syndrome. The CDR3 length is 18 residues. V gave up 5 bases and J gave up 2 bases, with 22 bases separating them. Germline CDR1 reads SGHTA; CDR2 reads FQGNSA. cDNA came from around 0.5 to 1 ug RNA primed by random hexamers. MiXCR was run by TCRdb on the immunoSEQ multiplex PCR reads, yielding one entry per CDR3 protein. The table records 77,000 or so distinct CDR3 sequences, 85% to 95% of them present only once. The chain has TRBV7-2 and TRBJ1-5; D unclear. Input material: CD4+ T cells from PBMCs. The sequence came from a human donor with Susac syndrome. CDR3 coding DNA: TGTGCCAGCAGCCCCTCGAAGGTCAGCGGGAAGGGCAATCAGCCCCAGCATTTT. Amino acids: CASSPSKVSGKGNQPQHF.